This is a list of T cell receptor beta chains from one sample in a study of siplizumab effects on memory and regulatory T cells. Using immunoSEQ multiplex PCR, the repertoire was profiled, and TCRdb retains in-frame clones only, with some absent. The sample contains approximately 82,000 clones, roughly 87% of which appear only once. The sequencing input was Tregs sorted from blood. The receptor set was obtained from a human donor in good health. The CDR3 runs from the conserved cysteine through the conserved F or W. Each record gives: J gene, D gene, V gene, clone size, CDR3 DNA, CDR3 protein. The D gene is left open where the match is weak. Size is omitted from some rows. Given values are once, few, many or a class for expanded clones.

j_call: TRBJ2-1
d_call: TRBD1
v_call: TRBV9
clone_size: -
cdr3_nt: TGTGCCAGCAGCGCGTTTAAGACAGGGGATACGGGTGAGCAGTTCTTC
cdr3_aa: CASSAFKTGDTGEQFF

j_call: TRBJ2-2
d_call: TRBD1
v_call: TRBV5-5
clone_size: -
cdr3_nt: TGTGCCAGCAGCCCGGGGACAGGGGTAGGGTCCGGGGAGCTGTTTTTT
cdr3_aa: CASSPGTGVGSGELFF

j_call: TRBJ1-6
d_call: -
v_call: TRBV18
clone_size: -
cdr3_nt: TGTGCCAGCTCACAGGACCGCGGAGGGGTTTCACCCCTCCACTTT
cdr3_aa: CASSQDRGGVSPLHF

j_call: TRBJ1-2
d_call: -
v_call: TRBV11-2
clone_size: -
cdr3_nt: TGTGCCAGCAGCCGTATTACCCGGGATCCCTATGGCTACACCTTC
cdr3_aa: CASSRITRDPYGYTF

j_call: TRBJ2-5
d_call: TRBD1
v_call: TRBV5-4
clone_size: -
cdr3_nt: TGTGCCAGCAGCAGCGGACAGGGGGCTTCTTCAGAGACCCAGTACTTC
cdr3_aa: CASSSGQGASSETQYF

j_call: TRBJ1-4
d_call: TRBD1
v_call: TRBV5-6
clone_size: -
cdr3_nt: TGTGCCAGCAGCTTGGCCAAAGGGACAGGGTTAACTAATGAAAAACTGTTTTTT
cdr3_aa: CASSLAKGTGLTNEKLFF

j_call: TRBJ1-1
d_call: -
v_call: TRBV5-4
clone_size: once
cdr3_nt: TGTGCCAGCAGCTTGTTGACGGTGATCAACACTGAAGCTTTCTTT
cdr3_aa: CASSLLTVINTEAFF

j_call: TRBJ1-2
d_call: -
v_call: TRBV19
clone_size: few
cdr3_nt: TGTGCCAGTTATACAGGCTATGGCTACACCTTC
cdr3_aa: CASYTGYGYTF

j_call: TRBJ1-5
d_call: TRBD1
v_call: TRBV19
clone_size: few
cdr3_nt: TGTGCCAGTAGAACCGGGACAGGGGGCAATCAGCCCCAGCATTTT
cdr3_aa: CASRTGTGGNQPQHF

j_call: TRBJ1-2
d_call: -
v_call: TRBV5-1
clone_size: -
cdr3_nt: TGCGCCAGCAGGGCCGATTCCTATGGCTACACCTTC
cdr3_aa: CASRADSYGYTF

j_call: TRBJ1-5
d_call: -
v_call: TRBV7-2
clone_size: -
cdr3_nt: TGTGCCAGCAGCTTAACCGGGGTGGGGAATTACCAGCCCCAGCATTTT
cdr3_aa: CASSLTGVGNYQPQHF

j_call: TRBJ1-1
d_call: -
v_call: TRBV29-1
clone_size: -
cdr3_nt: TGCAGCGTATACAGGAACACTGAAGCTTTCTTT
cdr3_aa: CSVYRNTEAFF

j_call: TRBJ1-4
d_call: -
v_call: TRBV7-3
clone_size: -
cdr3_nt: TGTGCCAGCAGCTTAAATGGGGGATTGGGTGAAAAACTGTTTTTT
cdr3_aa: CASSLNGGLGEKLFF

j_call: TRBJ1-6
d_call: -
v_call: TRBV5-1
clone_size: -
cdr3_nt: TGCGCCAGCAGCTTGGGACACAATAATTCACCCCTCCACTTT
cdr3_aa: CASSLGHNNSPLHF

j_call: TRBJ2-2
d_call: -
v_call: TRBV7-6
clone_size: -
cdr3_nt: TGTGCCAGCAGCTTAAATCCCCGCCTCGTCGCTAACACCGGGGAGCTGTTTTTT
cdr3_aa: CASSLNPRLVANTGELFF

j_call: TRBJ2-2
d_call: -
v_call: TRBV6-5
clone_size: -
cdr3_nt: TGTGCCAGCAGGGAGGGCGGCACCGGGGAGCTGTTTTTT
cdr3_aa: CASREGGTGELFF

j_call: TRBJ1-1
d_call: -
v_call: TRBV18
clone_size: -
cdr3_nt: TGTGCCAGCTCACCACTTACAGGGTTGAACACTGAAGCTTTCTTT
cdr3_aa: CASSPLTGLNTEAFF

j_call: TRBJ2-3
d_call: -
v_call: TRBV18
clone_size: -
cdr3_nt: TGTGCCAGCTCACCCGCGGGACGGATCACAGATACGCAGTATTTT
cdr3_aa: CASSPAGRITDTQYF

j_call: TRBJ1-5
d_call: -
v_call: TRBV6-1
clone_size: -
cdr3_nt: TGTGCCAGCACACTGGACAGTCCCAATCAGCCCCAGCATTTT
cdr3_aa: CASTLDSPNQPQHF

j_call: TRBJ2-5
d_call: TRBD2
v_call: TRBV28
clone_size: -
cdr3_nt: TGTGCCAGCAGTTTGGGACTAGTTGGGTTTCAAGAGACCCAGTACTTC
cdr3_aa: CASSLGLVGFQETQYF

j_call: TRBJ2-1
d_call: TRBD1
v_call: TRBV11-2
clone_size: -
cdr3_nt: TGTGCCAGCAGCTCCCAGGGGGAAAATGAGCAGTTCTTC
cdr3_aa: CASSSQGENEQFF

j_call: TRBJ1-2
d_call: -
v_call: TRBV4-1
clone_size: -
cdr3_nt: TGCGCCAGCAGCGATAGGGACATGTCTGGCTACACCTTC
cdr3_aa: CASSDRDMSGYTF

j_call: TRBJ2-6
d_call: -
v_call: TRBV9
clone_size: once
cdr3_nt: TGTGCCAGCAGCATCGGGGTAACTGGGGCCAACGTCCTGACTTTC
cdr3_aa: CASSIGVTGANVLTF